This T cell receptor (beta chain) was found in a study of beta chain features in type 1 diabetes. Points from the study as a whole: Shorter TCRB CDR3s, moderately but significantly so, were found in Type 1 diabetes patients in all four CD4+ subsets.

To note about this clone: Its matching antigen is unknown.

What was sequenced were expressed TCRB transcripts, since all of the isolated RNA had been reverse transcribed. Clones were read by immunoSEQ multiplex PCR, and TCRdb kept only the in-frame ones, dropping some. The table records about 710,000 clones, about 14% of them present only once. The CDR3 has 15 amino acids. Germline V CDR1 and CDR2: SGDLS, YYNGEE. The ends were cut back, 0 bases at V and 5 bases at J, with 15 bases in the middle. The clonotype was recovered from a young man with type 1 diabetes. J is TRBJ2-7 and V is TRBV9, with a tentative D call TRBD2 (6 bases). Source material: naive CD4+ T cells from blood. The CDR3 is CASSVGPPGSNEQYF. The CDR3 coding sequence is TGTGCCAGCAGCGTAGGGCCGCCCGGGAGCAACGAGCAGTACTTC. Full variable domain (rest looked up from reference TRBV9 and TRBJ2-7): DSGVTQTPKHLITATGQRVTLRCSPRSGDLSVYWYQQSLDQGLQFLIQYYNGEERAKGNILERFSAQQFPDLHSELNLSSLELGDSALYFCASSVGPPGSNEQYFGPGTRLTVT.